Detailed here is one T cell receptor beta chain. In the source study's methods: Amplification of reference gene primers was used by the study to estimate nucleated cell counts. TCRdb's table, derived via immunoSEQ multiplex PCR, lists solely in-frame clones and lacks some. Clone size and V and J calls were adopted from that table, with D and trimming inferred from the DNA. The profile shows 250,000 or so clones, over 80% of them singletons. This entry is derived from a study of blood T cell repertoires in COVID-19. Study context: Sources were T cells, B-cell-depleted T cells, or PBMCs; the material itself was cDNA or gDNA.

CDR1 is SGDLS and CDR2 is YYNGEE in the germline V gene. This CDR3 region has 15 residues. Trimming pared 4 bases from V and 10 bases from J, leaving 21 bases between. The TCR sequence derives from a woman aged 40 to 50 who had recovered from COVID-19. The chain has TRBV9 and TRBJ2-1, with TRBD1 as a possible D gene (7 bases). The specimen sequenced was peripheral blood. Here the CDR3 reads CASSPRDSSGPEQFF. The CDR3 DNA reads TGTGCCAGCAGCCCGCGGGACAGCTCAGGGCCCGAGCAGTTCTTC.